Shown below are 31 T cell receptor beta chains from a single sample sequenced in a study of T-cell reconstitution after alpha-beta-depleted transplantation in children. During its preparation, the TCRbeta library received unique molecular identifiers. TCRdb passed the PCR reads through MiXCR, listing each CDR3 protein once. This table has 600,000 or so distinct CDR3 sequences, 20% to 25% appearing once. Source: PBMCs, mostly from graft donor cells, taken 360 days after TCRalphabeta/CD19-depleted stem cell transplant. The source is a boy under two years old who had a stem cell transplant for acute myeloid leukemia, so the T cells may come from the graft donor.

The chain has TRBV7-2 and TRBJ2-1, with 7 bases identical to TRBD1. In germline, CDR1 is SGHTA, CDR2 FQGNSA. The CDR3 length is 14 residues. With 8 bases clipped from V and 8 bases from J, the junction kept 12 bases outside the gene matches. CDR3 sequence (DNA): TGTGCCAGCCTAATACTCGGGACAGACCATGAGCAGTTCTTC. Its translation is CASLILGTDHEQFF.

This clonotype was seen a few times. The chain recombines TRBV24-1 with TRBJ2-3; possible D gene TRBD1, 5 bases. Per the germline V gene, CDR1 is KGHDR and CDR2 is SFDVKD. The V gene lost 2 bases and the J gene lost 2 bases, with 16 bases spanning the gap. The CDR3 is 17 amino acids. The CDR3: CATSDSTGMAHTDTQYF. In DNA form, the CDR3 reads TGTGCCACCAGTGATTCTACAGGCATGGCACACACAGATACGCAGTATTTT.

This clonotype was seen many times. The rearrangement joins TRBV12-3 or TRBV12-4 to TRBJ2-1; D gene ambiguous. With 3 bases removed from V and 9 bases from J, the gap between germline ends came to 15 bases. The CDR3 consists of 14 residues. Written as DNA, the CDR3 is TGTGCCAGCAGTTTTGTCATGGGGTATGGTGAGCAGTTCTTC. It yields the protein CASSFVMGYGEQFF.

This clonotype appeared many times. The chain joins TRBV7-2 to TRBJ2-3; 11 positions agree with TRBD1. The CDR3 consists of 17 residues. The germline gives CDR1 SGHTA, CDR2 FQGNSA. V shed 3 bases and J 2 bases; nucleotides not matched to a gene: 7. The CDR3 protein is CASSFRDRGRVTDTQYF. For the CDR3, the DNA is TGTGCCAGCAGCTTCCGGGACAGGGGGAGGGTCACAGATACGCAGTATTTT.

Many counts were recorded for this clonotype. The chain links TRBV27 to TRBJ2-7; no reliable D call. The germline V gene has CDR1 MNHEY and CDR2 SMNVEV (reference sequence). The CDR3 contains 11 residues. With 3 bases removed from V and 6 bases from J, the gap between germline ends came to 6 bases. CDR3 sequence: CASSFGAEQYF. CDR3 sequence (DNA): TGTGCCAGCAGTTTCGGTGCCGAGCAGTACTTC.

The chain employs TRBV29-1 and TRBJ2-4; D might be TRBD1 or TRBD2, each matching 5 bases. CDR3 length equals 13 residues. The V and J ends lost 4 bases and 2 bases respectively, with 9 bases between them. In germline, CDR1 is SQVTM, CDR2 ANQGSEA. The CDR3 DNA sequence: TGCAGCGTTGTGAGGGGTCCCAAAAACATTCAGTACTTC. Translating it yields CSVVRGPKNIQYF.

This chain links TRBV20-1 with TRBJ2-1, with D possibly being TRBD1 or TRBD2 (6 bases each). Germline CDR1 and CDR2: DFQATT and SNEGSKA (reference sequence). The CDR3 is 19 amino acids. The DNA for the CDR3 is TGCTGTGGTCAAGTCCGGGACAAAATTTTGAGGGGGGTTCACAATGAGCAGTTCTTC. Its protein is CCGQVRDKILRGVHNEQFF.

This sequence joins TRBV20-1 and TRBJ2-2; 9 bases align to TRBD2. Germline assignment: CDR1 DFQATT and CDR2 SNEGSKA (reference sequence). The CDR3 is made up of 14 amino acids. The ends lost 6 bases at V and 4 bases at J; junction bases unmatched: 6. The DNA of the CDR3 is TGCAGTGCCGGTTTAGCGGGGGTCACCGGGGAGCTGTTTTTT. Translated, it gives CSAGLAGVTGELFF.

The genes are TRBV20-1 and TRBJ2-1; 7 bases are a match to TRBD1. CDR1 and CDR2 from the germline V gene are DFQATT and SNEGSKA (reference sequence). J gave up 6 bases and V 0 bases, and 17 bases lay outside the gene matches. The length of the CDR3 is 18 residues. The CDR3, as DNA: TGCAGTGCTAGAGATCGCCCCCGACAGGGTCTCTCTCTCAATGAGCAGTTCTTC. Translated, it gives CSARDRPRQGLSLNEQFF.

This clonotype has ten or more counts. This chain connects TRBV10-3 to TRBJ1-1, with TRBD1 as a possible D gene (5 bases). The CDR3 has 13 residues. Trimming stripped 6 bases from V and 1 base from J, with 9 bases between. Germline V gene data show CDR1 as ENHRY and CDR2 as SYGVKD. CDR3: CAIRGPGNTEAFF. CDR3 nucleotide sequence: TGTGCCATCAGGGGGCCGGGGAACACTGAAGCTTTCTTT.

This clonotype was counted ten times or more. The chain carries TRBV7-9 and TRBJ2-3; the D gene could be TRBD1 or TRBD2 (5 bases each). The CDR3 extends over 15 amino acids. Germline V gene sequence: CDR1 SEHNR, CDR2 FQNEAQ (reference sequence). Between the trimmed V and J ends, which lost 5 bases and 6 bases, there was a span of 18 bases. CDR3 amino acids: CASSAPGAQLDTQYF. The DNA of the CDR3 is TGTGCCAGCAGCGCCCCCGGGGCTCAGCTGGATACGCAGTATTTT.

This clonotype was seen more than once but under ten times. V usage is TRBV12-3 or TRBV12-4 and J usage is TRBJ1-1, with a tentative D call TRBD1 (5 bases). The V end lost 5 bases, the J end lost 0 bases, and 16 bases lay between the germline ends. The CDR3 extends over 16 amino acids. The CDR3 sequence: CASSRGDLGLNTEAFF. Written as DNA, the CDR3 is TGTGCCAGCAGTCGGGGGGATCTGGGGTTGAACACTGAAGCTTTCTTT.

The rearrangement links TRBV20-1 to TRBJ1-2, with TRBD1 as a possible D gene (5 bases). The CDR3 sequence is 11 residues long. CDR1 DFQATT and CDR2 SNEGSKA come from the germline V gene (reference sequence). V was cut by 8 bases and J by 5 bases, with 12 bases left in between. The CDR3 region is CSPGFGYGYTF. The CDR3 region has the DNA TGCAGTCCAGGGTTCGGGTATGGCTACACCTTC.

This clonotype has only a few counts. CDR3 bases: TGTGCCAGCTTGGGCGTGGCGGGGGAGCTGTTTTTT. This sequence encodes CASLGVAGELFF. This chain connects TRBV7-9 to TRBJ2-2; D unclear. Trimming removed 8 bases at V and 8 bases at J, with 12 bases between. The CDR3 covers 12 residues. Germline assignment: CDR1 SEHNR and CDR2 FQNEAQ (reference sequence).

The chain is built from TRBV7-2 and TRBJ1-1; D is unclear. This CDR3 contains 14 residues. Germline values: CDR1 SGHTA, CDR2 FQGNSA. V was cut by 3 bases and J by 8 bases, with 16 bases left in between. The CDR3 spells CASSFGFRTLEAFF. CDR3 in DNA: TGTGCCAGCAGCTTTGGGTTTCGGACGTTGGAAGCTTTCTTT. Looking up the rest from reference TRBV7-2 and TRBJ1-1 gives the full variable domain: GAGVSQSPSNKVTEKGKDVELRCDPISGHTALYWYRQSLGQGLEFLIYFQGNSAPDKSGLPSDRFSAERTGGSVSTLTIQRTQQEDSAVYLCASSFGFRTLEAFFGQGTRLTVV.

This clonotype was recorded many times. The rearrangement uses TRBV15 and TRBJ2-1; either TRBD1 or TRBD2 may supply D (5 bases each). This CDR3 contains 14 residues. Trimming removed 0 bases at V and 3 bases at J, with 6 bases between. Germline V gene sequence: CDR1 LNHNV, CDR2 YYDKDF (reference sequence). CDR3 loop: CATSRDGGYNEQFF. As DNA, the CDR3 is TGTGCCACCAGCAGAGATGGGGGCTACAATGAGCAGTTCTTC.

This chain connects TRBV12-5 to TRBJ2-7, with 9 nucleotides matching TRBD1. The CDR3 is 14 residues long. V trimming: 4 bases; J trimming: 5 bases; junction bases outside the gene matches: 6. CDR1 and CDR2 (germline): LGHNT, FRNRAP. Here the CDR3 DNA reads TGTGCTAGTGGTTCACCCCGGGACAGGGACGAGCAGTACTTC. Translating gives CASGSPRDRDEQYF.

The CDR3 region is CSARPDRVSYEQYV. The CDR3 bases are TGCAGTGCTAGACCCGACAGGGTCTCCTACGAGCAGTACGTC. The chain joins TRBV20-1 to TRBJ2-7; 7 bases align to TRBD1. The CDR3 totals 14 residues. The V gene's germline CDR1 is DFQATT and CDR2 SNEGSKA (reference sequence). V lost 2 bases and J lost 0; bases outside the gene matches: 4.

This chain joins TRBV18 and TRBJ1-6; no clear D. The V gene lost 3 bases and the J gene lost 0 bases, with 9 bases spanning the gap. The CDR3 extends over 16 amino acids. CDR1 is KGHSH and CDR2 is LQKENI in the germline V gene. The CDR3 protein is CASSPGSSSYNSPLHF. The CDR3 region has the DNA TGTGCCAGCTCACCTGGGTCCAGCTCCTATAATTCACCCCTCCACTTT. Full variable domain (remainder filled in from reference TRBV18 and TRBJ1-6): NAGVMQNPRHLVRRRGQEARLRCSPMKGHSHVYWYRQLPEEGLKFMVYLQKENIIDESGMPKERFSAEFPKEGPSILRIQQVVRGDSAAYFCASSPGSSSYNSPLHFGNGTRLTVT.

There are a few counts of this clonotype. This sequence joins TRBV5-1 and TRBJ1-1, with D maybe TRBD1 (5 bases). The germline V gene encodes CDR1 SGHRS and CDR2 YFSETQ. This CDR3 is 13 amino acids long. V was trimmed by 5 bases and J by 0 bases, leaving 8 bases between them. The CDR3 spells CASRQALNTEAFF. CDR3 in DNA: TGCGCCAGCAGACAGGCCTTGAACACTGAAGCTTTCTTT. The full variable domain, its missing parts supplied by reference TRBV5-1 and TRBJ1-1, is KAGVTQTPRYLIKTRGQQVTLSCSPISGHRSVSWYQQTPGQGLQFLFEYFSETQRNKGNFPGRFSGRQFSNSRSEMNVSTLELGDSALYLCASRQALNTEAFFGQGTRLTVV.

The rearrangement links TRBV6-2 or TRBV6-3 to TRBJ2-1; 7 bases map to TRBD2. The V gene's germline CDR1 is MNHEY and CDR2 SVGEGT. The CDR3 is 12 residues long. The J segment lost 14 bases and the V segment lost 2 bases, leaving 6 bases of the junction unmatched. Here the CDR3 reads CASSYGSTSKFF. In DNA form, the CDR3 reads TGTGCCAGCAGTTACGGGTCGACTAGCAAGTTCTTC.

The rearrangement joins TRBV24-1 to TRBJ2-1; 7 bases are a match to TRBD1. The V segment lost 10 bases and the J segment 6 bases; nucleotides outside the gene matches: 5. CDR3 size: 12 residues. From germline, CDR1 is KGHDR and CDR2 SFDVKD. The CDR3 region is CATGTAGNEQFF. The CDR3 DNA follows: TGTGCCACTGGGACAGCCGGCAATGAGCAGTTCTTC.

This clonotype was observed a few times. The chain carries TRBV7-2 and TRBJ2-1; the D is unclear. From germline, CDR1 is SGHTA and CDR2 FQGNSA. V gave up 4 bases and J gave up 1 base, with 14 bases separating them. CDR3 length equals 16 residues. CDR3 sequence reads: CASSSRWGISYNEQFF. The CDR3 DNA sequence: TGTGCCAGCAGCTCCAGGTGGGGAATTTCCTACAATGAGCAGTTCTTC.

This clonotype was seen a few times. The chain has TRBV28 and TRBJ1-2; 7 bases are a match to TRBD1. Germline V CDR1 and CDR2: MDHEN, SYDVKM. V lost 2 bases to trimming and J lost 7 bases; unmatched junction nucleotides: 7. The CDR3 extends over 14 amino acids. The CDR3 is CASSLTTGSGGYTF. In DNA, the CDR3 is TGTGCCAGCAGTTTAACGACAGGGTCTGGTGGCTACACCTTC.

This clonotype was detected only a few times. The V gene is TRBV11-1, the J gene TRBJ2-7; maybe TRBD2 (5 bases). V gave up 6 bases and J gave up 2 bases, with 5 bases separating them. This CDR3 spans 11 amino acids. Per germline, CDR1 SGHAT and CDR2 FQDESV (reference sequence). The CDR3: CASRAAYEQYF. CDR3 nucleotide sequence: TGTGCCAGCAGAGCGGCCTACGAGCAGTACTTC.

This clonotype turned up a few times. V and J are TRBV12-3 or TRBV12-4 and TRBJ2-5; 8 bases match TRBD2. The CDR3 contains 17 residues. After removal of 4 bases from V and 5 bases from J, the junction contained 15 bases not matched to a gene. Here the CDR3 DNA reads TGTGCCAGCAGTTCCCACCCTGGACTAGCTGGAGCCGAGACCCAGTACTTC. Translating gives CASSSHPGLAGAETQYF.

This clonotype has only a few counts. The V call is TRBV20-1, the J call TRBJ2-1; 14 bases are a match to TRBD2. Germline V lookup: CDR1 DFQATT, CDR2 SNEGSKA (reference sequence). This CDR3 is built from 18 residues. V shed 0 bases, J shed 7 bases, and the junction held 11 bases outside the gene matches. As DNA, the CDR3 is TGCAGTGCTAGAGAGGCCGCCCCCGGACTAGCGGGGGGTAATGAGCAGTTCTTC. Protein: CSAREAAPGLAGGNEQFF.

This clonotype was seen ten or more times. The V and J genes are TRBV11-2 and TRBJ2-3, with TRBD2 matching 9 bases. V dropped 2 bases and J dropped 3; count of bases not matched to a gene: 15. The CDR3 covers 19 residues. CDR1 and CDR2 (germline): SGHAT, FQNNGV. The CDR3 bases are TGTGCCAGCAGCTTATTCGCCCCTAGGCGGGGGGGCACAACAGATACGCAGTATTTT. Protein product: CASSLFAPRRGGTTDTQYF. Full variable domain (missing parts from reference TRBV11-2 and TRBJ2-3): EAGVAQSPRYKIIEKRQSVAFWCNPISGHATLYWYQQILGQGPKLLIQFQNNGVVDDSQLPKDRFSAERLKGVDSTLKIQPAKLEDSAVYLCASSLFAPRRGGTTDTQYFGPGTRLTVL.

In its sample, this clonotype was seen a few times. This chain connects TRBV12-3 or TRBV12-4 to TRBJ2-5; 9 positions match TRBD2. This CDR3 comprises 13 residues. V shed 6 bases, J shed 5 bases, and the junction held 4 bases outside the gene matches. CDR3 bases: TGTGCCAGCAGCCGCGGACTAGCGGAGACCCAGTACTTC. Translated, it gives CASSRGLAETQYF.

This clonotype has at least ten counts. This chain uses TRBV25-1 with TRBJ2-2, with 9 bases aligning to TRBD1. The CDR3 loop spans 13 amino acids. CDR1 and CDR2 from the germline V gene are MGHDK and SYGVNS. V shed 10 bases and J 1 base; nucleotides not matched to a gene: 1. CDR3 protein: CATGQGNTGELFF. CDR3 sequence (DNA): TGTGCCACGGGACAGGGGAACACCGGGGAGCTGTTTTTT. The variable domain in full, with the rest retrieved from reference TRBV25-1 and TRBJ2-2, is EADIYQTPRYLVIGTGKKITLECSQTMGHDKMYWYQQDPGMELHLIHYSYGVNSTEKGDLSSESTVSRIRTEHFPLTLESARPSHTSQYLCATGQGNTGELFFGEGSRLTVL.

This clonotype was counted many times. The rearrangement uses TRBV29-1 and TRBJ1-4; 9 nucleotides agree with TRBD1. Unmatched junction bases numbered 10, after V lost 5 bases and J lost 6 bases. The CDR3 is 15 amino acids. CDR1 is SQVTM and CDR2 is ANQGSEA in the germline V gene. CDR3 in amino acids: CSVTDGTGIDEKLFF. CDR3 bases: TGCAGCGTTACCGACGGGACAGGGATCGATGAAAAACTGTTTTTT.